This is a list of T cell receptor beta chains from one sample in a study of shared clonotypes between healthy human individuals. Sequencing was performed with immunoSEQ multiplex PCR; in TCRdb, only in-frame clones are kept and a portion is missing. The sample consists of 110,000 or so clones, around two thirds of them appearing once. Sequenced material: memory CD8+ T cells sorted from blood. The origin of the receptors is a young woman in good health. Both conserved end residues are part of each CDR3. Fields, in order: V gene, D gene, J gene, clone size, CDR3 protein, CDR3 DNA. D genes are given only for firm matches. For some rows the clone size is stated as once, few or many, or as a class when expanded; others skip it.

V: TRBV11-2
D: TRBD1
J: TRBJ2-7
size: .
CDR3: CASSLYGGQGAEQYF
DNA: TGTGCCAGCAGCTTATATGGGGGACAGGGGGCCGAGCAGTACTTC

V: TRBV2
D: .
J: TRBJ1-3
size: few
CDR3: CASSAGFGADTIYF
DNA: TGTGCCAGCAGCGCAGGGTTTGGTGCTGACACCATATATTTT

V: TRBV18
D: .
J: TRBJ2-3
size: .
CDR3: CASSPSPKAEYTDTQYF
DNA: TGTGCCAGCTCCCCTAGCCCGAAAGCGGAGTACACAGATACGCAGTATTTT

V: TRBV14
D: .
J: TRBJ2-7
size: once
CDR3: CASSQGPSYEQYF
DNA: TGTGCCAGCAGCCAAGGACCCTCCTACGAGCAGTACTTC

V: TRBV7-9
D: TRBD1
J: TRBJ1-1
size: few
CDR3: CASSIQGIEAFF
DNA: TGTGCCAGCAGCATACAGGGGATTGAAGCTTTCTTT

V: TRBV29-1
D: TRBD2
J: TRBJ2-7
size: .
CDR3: CSVVGPSGSNPYEQYF
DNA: TGCAGCGTTGTAGGCCCTAGCGGGAGCAACCCATACGAGCAGTACTTC

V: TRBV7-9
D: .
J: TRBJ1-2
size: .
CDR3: CASSSGAQSYYGYTF
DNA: TGTGCCAGCAGTTCTGGTGCCCAATCCTACTATGGCTACACCTTC

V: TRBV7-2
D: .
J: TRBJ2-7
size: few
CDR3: CASSFGLYLYEQYF
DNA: TGTGCCAGCAGCTTTGGCCTCTACCTCTACGAGCAGTACTTC

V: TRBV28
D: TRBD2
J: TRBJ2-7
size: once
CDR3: CASSARLAGTLEQYF
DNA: TGTGCCAGCAGTGCAAGACTAGCGGGCACACTCGAGCAGTACTTC

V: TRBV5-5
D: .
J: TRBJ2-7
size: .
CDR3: CASSQAGPEGTASYEQYF
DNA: TGTGCCAGCAGCCAAGCCGGACCCGAGGGAACAGCTTCCTACGAGCAGTACTTC

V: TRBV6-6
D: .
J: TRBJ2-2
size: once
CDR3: CASSHLVVGELFF
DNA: TGTGCCAGCAGTCATCTAGTGGTCGGGGAGCTGTTTTTT

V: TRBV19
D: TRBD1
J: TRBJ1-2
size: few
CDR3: CATHAGGSRNYGYTF
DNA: TGTGCCACCCACGCAGGGGGCTCAAGGAACTATGGCTACACCTTC

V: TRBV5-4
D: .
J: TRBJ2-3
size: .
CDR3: CASSHLGQGDTQYF
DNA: TGTGCCAGCAGCCACCTCGGGCAGGGAGATACGCAGTATTTT

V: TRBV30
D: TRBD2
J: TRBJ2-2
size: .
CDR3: CAWSAIPGGSTGELFF
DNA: TGTGCCTGGAGTGCTATTCCGGGAGGCAGTACCGGGGAGCTGTTTTTT

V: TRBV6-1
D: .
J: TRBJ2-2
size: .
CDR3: CASSDGTHTGELFF
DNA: TGTGCCAGCAGTGATGGGACCCACACCGGGGAGCTGTTTTTT

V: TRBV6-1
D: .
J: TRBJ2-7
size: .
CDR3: CASSDPAATYEQYF
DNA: TGTGCCAGCAGTGACCCCGCCGCGACCTACGAGCAGTACTTC

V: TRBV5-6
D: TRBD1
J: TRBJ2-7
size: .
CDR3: CASSLGTGEFEQYF
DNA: TGTGCCAGCAGCTTAGGGACAGGCGAATTCGAGCAGTACTTC

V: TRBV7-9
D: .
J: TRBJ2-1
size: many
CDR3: CASSPRGGSAYNEQFF
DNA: TGTGCCAGCAGCCCCCGCGGCGGCTCGGCCTACAATGAGCAGTTCTTC

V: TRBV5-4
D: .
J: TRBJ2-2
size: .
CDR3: CASSRQASRLAPANTGELFF
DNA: TGTGCCAGCAGCAGACAGGCCTCGAGACTAGCCCCTGCGAACACCGGGGAGCTGTTTTTT

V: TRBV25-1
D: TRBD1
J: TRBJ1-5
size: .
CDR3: CASSGPTGGAGNQPQHF
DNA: TGTGCCAGCAGTGGACCTACAGGGGGCGCGGGCAATCAGCCCCAGCATTTT

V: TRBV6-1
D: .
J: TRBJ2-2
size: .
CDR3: CASSVGDTNTGELFF
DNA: TGTGCCAGCAGTGTAGGGGATACGAACACCGGGGAGCTGTTTTTT

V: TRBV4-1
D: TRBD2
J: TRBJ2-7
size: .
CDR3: CASSQVGLAGHEQYF
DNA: TGCGCCAGCAGCCAGGTTGGGCTAGCGGGACACGAGCAGTACTTC

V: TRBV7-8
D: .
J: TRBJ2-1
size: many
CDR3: CASSLSPSIYNEQFF
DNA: TGTGCCAGCAGCTTAAGTCCTAGCATCTACAATGAGCAGTTCTTC

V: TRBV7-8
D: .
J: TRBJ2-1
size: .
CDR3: CASSLVVSGTDEQFF
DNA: TGTGCCAGCAGCTTAGTTGTTTCTGGAACCGATGAGCAGTTCTTC

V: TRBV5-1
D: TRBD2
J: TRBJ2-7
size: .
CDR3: CASSLAGGAPYEQYF
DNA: TGCGCCAGCAGCTTGGCCGGGGGGGCCCCCTACGAGCAGTACTTC

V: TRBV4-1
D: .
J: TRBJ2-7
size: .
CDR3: CASSHWPAEFEQYF
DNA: TGCGCCAGCAGCCACTGGCCGGCCGAGTTCGAGCAGTACTTC

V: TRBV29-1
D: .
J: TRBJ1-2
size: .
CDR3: CSVEDLIFETSNYGYTF
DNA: TGCAGCGTTGAAGATCTAATCTTCGAGACGTCTAACTATGGCTACACCTTC

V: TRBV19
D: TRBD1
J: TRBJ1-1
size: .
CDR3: CASIAGTGGFTEAFF
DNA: TGTGCCAGTATCGCCGGGACAGGGGGTTTCACTGAAGCTTTCTTT

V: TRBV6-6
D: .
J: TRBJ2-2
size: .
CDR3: CASSYTGLSDPGELFF
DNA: TGTGCCAGCAGTTATACCGGGCTTTCGGACCCCGGGGAGCTGTTTTTT

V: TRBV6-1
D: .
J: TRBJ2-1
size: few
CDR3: CASSAELGSYNEQFF
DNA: TGTGCCAGCAGTGCGGAGCTGGGTTCCTACAATGAGCAGTTCTTC

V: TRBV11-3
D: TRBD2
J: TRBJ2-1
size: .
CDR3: CASSSGRNEQFF
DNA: TGTGCCAGCAGTAGCGGGAGGAATGAGCAGTTCTTC

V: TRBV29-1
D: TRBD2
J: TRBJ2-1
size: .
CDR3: CSVYSGGGWNEQFF
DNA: TGCAGCGTTTATTCGGGGGGAGGATGGAATGAGCAGTTCTTC

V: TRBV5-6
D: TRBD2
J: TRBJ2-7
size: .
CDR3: CASSPYREGLKALYYEQYF
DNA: TGTGCCAGCAGCCCCTACCGGGAGGGCCTCAAGGCGCTCTACTACGAGCAGTACTTC

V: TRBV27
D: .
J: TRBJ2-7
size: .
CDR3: CASSWSVYSYEQYF
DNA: TGTGCCAGCAGTTGGAGCGTATACTCCTACGAGCAGTACTTC

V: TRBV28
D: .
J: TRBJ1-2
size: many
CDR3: CASSPTRTDLFYGYTF
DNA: TGTGCCAGCAGTCCAACCCGGACAGACCTCTTTTATGGCTACACCTTC

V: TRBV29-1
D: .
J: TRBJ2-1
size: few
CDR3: CSVEASPSSEQFF
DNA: TGCAGCGTTGAGGCTTCCCCAAGCTCTGAGCAGTTCTTC

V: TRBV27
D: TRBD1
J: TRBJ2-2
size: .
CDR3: CASSFVWGQGAVGELFF
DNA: TGTGCCAGCAGTTTTGTCTGGGGACAGGGGGCGGTCGGGGAGCTGTTTTTT

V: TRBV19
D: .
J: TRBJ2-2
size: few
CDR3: CASRPSSTGELFF
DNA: TGTGCCAGTAGACCTTCTAGCACCGGGGAGCTGTTTTTT

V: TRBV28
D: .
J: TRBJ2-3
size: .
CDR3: CASSLSEGTQYF
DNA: TGTGCCAGCAGTTTATCAGAAGGTACGCAGTATTTT

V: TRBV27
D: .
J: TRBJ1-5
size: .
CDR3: CASSFRQHDQPQHF
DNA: TGTGCCAGCAGTTTCAGGCAGCACGATCAGCCCCAGCATTTT

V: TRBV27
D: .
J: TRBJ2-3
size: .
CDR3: CASSLSSGGEQYF
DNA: TGTGCCAGCAGTTTATCCTCGGGTGGAGAGCAGTATTTT

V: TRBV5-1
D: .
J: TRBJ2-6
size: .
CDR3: CASSYESSGANVLTF
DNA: TGCGCCAGCAGCTATGAAAGCTCTGGGGCCAACGTCCTGACTTTC